Listed below are T cell receptor beta chains from one sample, sequenced in a study of cytomegalovirus exposure and HLA in healthy donors. TCRdb's copy holds only in-frame clones and misses some; the assay was immunoSEQ multiplex PCR. In the table there are around 110,000 clones, about 79% of which are singletons. Sequenced material: PBMCs. Every receptor here comes from a young man in good health and CMV-seropositive. Both conserved end residues are part of each CDR3. D genes are given only for firm matches.

d_call	j_call	v_call	cdr3_aa
NA	TRBJ2-7	TRBV5-1	CASSLPKTGGTYEQYF
NA	TRBJ2-4	TRBV7-9	CASSLVARGNIQYF
NA	TRBJ2-3	TRBV5-6	CASSLAIATDTQYF
NA	TRBJ1-2	TRBV7-9	CASSLSQNYGYTF
NA	TRBJ2-1	TRBV5-1	CASSLEPGNEQFF
TRBD2	TRBJ2-2	TRBV4-2	CASSQLAGEYTGELFF
NA	TRBJ1-5	TRBV28	CASNPSGANQPQHF
NA	TRBJ2-1	TRBV4-3	CASSQERGAGESYNEQFF
NA	TRBJ1-2	TRBV9	CASSVEGRASPLYGYTF
TRBD1	TRBJ2-5	TRBV6-5	CASSLGQGAWETQYF
NA	TRBJ2-2	TRBV28	CASSLRERELFF
NA	TRBJ2-1	TRBV28	CASSKGRGEQFF
TRBD2	NA	TRBV5-4	CASSSLAGGEQYF
TRBD1	TRBJ1-5	TRBV27	CASGRQGGNQPQHF
TRBD1	TRBJ2-7	TRBV6-1	CASSVGQGLYEQYF
NA	TRBJ2-5	TRBV4-1	CASSRNSRAYQETQYF
TRBD1	TRBJ1-1	TRBV15	CATSPRDRGKTEAFF
TRBD1	TRBJ2-1	TRBV4-2	CASSQDTGTGGNEQFF
TRBD2	TRBJ2-1	TRBV19	CASSILAGIYNEQFF
TRBD1	TRBJ2-7	TRBV4-2	CASSQRQGQSYEQYF
NA	TRBJ1-1	TRBV5-4	CASSLRGMNTEAFF
TRBD1	TRBJ2-3	TRBV5-1	CASSLALRGPEDTQYF
TRBD2	TRBJ2-3	TRBV25-1	CASSELFLAGRSTDTQYF
NA	TRBJ2-2	TRBV5-5	CASSLYGARTGELFF
NA	TRBJ2-3	TRBV19	CASSMGVGADTQYF
TRBD2	TRBJ2-7	TRBV2	CASSEGSGTEQYF
TRBD2	TRBJ2-5	TRBV5-1	CASSEGLAGYQETQYF
TRBD1	TRBJ2-6	TRBV9	CASSVGGGLLANGLTF
NA	TRBJ2-1	TRBV20-1	CSARTGSEQFF
TRBD1	TRBJ1-2	TRBV2	CASRAGQGVSYGYTF
NA	TRBJ2-7	TRBV5-6	CASSSSYHSYEQYF
NA	TRBJ2-1	TRBV10-2	CASSDGLAPNNEQFF
TRBD1	TRBJ2-7	TRBV30	CAWSERPGTGHHEQYF
TRBD1	TRBJ2-7	TRBV4-3	CASSQEGQGFGQYF
NA	TRBJ1-2	TRBV7-9	CASSLDAANYGYTF
TRBD1	TRBJ1-1	TRBV7-2	CASSLTTGGATEAFF
NA	TRBJ2-1	TRBV28	CASSFVSSYNEQFF
TRBD1	TRBJ1-4	TRBV27	CASSELQGGEKLFF
NA	TRBJ1-1	TRBV14	CASSPVGGRTFF
NA	TRBJ1-2	TRBV5-4	CASSPSSGNGGYTF
TRBD2	TRBJ2-7	TRBV7-2	CASSLDSSGAFGQYF
NA	TRBJ2-7	TRBV7-6	CASSNSALQQYF
NA	TRBJ2-6	TRBV30	CALDQSSGANGLTF
TRBD2	TRBJ2-7	TRBV5-1	CASSLGLAGGLEQYF
NA	TRBJ2-1	TRBV4-2	CASSQLREQFF
TRBD2	TRBJ2-1	TRBV28	CASSSHSGLPYNEQFF
TRBD2	TRBJ2-1	TRBV4-3	CASSPRGSGRNEQFF
NA	TRBJ1-2	TRBV2	CASKQAKGGYYGYTF
NA	TRBJ2-1	TRBV6-1	CASSSTDRNEQFF
TRBD2	TRBJ2-3	TRBV11-2	CASSSYSGRTDTQYF
NA	TRBJ1-5	TRBV6-5	CASSLGTWYQPQHF
NA	TRBJ1-2	TRBV5-1	CASSLRGTTNYGYTF
TRBD1	TRBJ2-7	TRBV9	CASSVGTQGTPTYEQYF
NA	TRBJ2-5	TRBV7-3	CASSRGNEETQYF
NA	TRBJ1-3	TRBV9	CASSGSISGNTIYF
NA	TRBJ1-1	TRBV6-1	CASRPRWGDTEAFF
TRBD1	TRBJ1-1	TRBV5-1	CASSLVVQGEPNTEAFF
NA	TRBJ1-1	TRBV5-1	CASSLAGGTNMNTEAFF
NA	TRBJ2-5	TRBV6-5	CASSYPGSQETQYF
NA	TRBJ1-1	TRBV27	CASSLAGANTEAFF